The 29 T cell receptor beta chains listed next were all sequenced from one sample in a study of cytomegalovirus exposure and HLA in healthy donors. The PCR made use of 60 Vbeta and 13 Jbeta primers. This table comes from immunoSEQ multiplex PCR, and its TCRdb copy is limited to in-frame clones, with some not included. This sample has over 130,000 clones, with approximately 86% found just once. The sample comprised PBMCs. These receptors were collected from a woman aged 40 to 50 in good health and CMV-seronegative.

This chain connects TRBV27 to TRBJ2-2, with D maybe TRBD2 (5 bases). The CDR3 has 17 amino acids. The germline V and J ends were trimmed by 3 bases and 4 bases, with 18 bases remaining between them. Germline lookup yields CDR1 MNHEY and CDR2 SMNVEV (reference sequence). The chain's CDR3 is CASSLLRADPITGELFF. The CDR3 DNA reads as TGTGCCAGCAGTTTGTTGCGGGCGGACCCCATCACCGGGGAGCTGTTTTTT.

This chain uses TRBV5-6 with TRBJ1-1, with 10 bases lining up with TRBD1. The CDR3 contains 14 residues. Trimming removed 9 bases from V and 5 bases from J; junction bases left unmatched: 10. Germline V CDR1 and CDR2: SGHDT, YYEEEE. The CDR3 DNA reads TGTGCCACAGGCCGCCGGGACAGGGGAACTGAAGCTTTCTTT. Its translation is CATGRRDRGTEAFF.

The chain has TRBV5-1 and TRBJ1-2; a weak D match, TRBD1 (6 bases). CDR3 size: 15 residues. Germline lookup yields CDR1 SGHRS and CDR2 YFSETQ. Trimming removed 4 bases at V and 1 base at J, with 14 bases between. CDR3 residues: CASSPGHLVNYGYTF. The DNA of the CDR3 is TGCGCCAGCAGCCCGGGACATCTTGTTAACTATGGCTACACCTTC.

A few counts support this clone. The CDR3 DNA follows: TGTGCCAGCAGCCCAGGGGCAGGAGGCTACACCTTC. Encoded protein: CASSPGAGGYTF. The gene calls are TRBV9 and TRBJ1-2; D may be TRBD1 (6 bases). The V end was cut by 4 bases, the J end by 8 bases, with 12 bases between. The CDR3 has 12 amino acids. The V gene's germline CDR1 is SGDLS and CDR2 YYNGEE.

This chain connects TRBV4-3 to TRBJ1-2, with D possibly being TRBD1 (6 bases). From germline, CDR1 is LGHNA and CDR2 YSLEER. The CDR3 totals 15 residues. With 1 base removed from V and 6 bases from J, the gap between germline ends came to 15 bases. The CDR3 nucleotides read TGCGCCAGCAGCCAAGGATATACGGGGGGGCATGGCTACACCTTC. Translating gives CASSQGYTGGHGYTF.

The rearrangement joins TRBV6-5 to TRBJ1-5; D gene ambiguous. Trimming cost V 4 bases and J 7 bases, with 11 bases left between them. This CDR3 is 13 amino acids long. Germline V lookup: CDR1 MNHEY, CDR2 SVGAGI. CDR3 protein: CASSSTGGQPQHF. The DNA of the CDR3 is TGTGCCAGCAGTTCAACCGGAGGACAGCCCCAGCATTTT.

This chain links TRBV11-2 with TRBJ2-7, with 7 bases lining up with TRBD1. Germline V gene data show CDR1 as SGHAT and CDR2 as FQNNGV. Germline trimming cut 5 bases from V and 2 bases from J; bases unmatched to any gene: 9. The CDR3 runs 15 residues. The CDR3 DNA reads as TGTGCCAGCAGCCCTCATCGGGACAGCACCTACGAGCAGTACTTC. It encodes CASSPHRDSTYEQYF.

The chain employs TRBV28 and TRBJ1-1; D is perhaps TRBD1 (6 bases). The germline CDR1 and CDR2 sequences are MDHEN and SYDVKM. V lost 5 bases and J 10 bases, leaving 11 bases between the germline ends. The CDR3 spans 11 residues. The CDR3 is CASSEQGAAFF. The CDR3 coding sequence is TGTGCCAGCAGTGAACAGGGTGCAGCTTTCTTT.

This chain connects TRBV5-1 to TRBJ2-5; TRBD1 aligns across 8 bases. The CDR3 sequence is 15 residues long. After removal of 4 bases from V and 3 bases from J, the junction contained 8 bases not matched to a gene. Germline V CDR1 and CDR2: SGHRS, YFSETQ. The CDR3 DNA reads as TGCGCCAGCAGCGCCCCGACAGGGGTTAAAGAGACCCAGTACTTC. Protein product: CASSAPTGVKETQYF.

The chain is built from TRBV10-3 and TRBJ1-2; possible D gene TRBD1, 5 bases. Germline values: CDR1 ENHRY, CDR2 SYGVKD. This CDR3 has 14 residues. Deletions cut 5 bases from V and 2 bases from J, with 12 bases between. The CDR3 reads CAISSQQGNYGYTF. The CDR3 region has the DNA TGTGCCATCAGTAGTCAGCAGGGCAACTATGGCTACACCTTC.

V and J are TRBV18 and TRBJ2-5, with D perhaps TRBD2 (6 bases). Germline V lookup: CDR1 KGHSH, CDR2 LQKENI. Trimming pared 6 bases from V and 5 bases from J, leaving 13 bases between. The CDR3 extends over 13 amino acids. The chain's CDR3 is CASSPGLRETQYF. The CDR3 DNA is TGTGCCAGCTCCCCGGGACTCAGGGAGACCCAGTACTTC.

The chain has TRBV27 and TRBJ2-2; D is undetermined. This CDR3 has 16 residues. The germline V gene has CDR1 MNHEY and CDR2 SMNVEV (reference sequence). The V and J ends lost 5 bases and 0 bases respectively, with 13 bases between them. CDR3 nucleotides: TGTGCCAGCAGTCCAATATTCGGTCCGAACACCGGGGAGCTGTTTTTT. This translates into CASSPIFGPNTGELFF.

The chain uses TRBV19 and TRBJ1-4; 7 bases are shared with TRBD1. The CDR3 is made up of 16 amino acids. The V gene's germline CDR1 is LNHDA and CDR2 SQIVND (reference sequence). Trimming removed 8 bases from V and 0 bases from J; junction bases left unmatched: 9. The CDR3 reads CASSLEGAATNEKLFF. As DNA, the CDR3 is TGTGCCAGTTCTCTTGAGGGGGCAGCAACTAATGAAAAACTGTTTTTT.

This clone was found a few times. In DNA, the CDR3 is TGTGCCAGCAGAGCAAGGGGAAGCGCCGGGGAGCTGTTTTTT. As protein: CASRARGSAGELFF. The chain uses TRBV2 and TRBJ2-2, with a possible D match to TRBD1 (5 bases). The CDR3 loop spans 14 amino acids. V shed 6 bases and J shed 6 bases, with 14 bases lying between them. Germline assignment: CDR1 SNHLY and CDR2 FYNNEI.

The V and J genes are TRBV11-3 and TRBJ2-1, with 15 bases matching TRBD2. This CDR3 region has 16 residues. The germline V gene has CDR1 SGHNT and CDR2 YENEEA. V was clipped by 3 bases and J by 8 bases; unmatched bases: 5. Here the CDR3 DNA reads TGTGCCAGCAGCTTTCGGACTAGCGGGAGGGCCGATGAGCAGTTCTTC. It encodes CASSFRTSGRADEQFF.

This clone was observed a handful of times. The chain combines TRBV6-6 with TRBJ2-1; TRBD1 aligns across 8 bases. Trimming cost V 2 bases and J 11 bases; bases outside gene matches: 8. The CDR3 sequence is 14 residues long. Germline V gene data show CDR1 as MNHNY and CDR2 as SVGAGI (reference sequence). CDR3 in DNA: TGTGCCAGCAGTTACCGCCAGGGGGCACTAAAGCAGTTCTTC. Translation: CASSYRQGALKQFF.

V is TRBV9 and J is TRBJ2-1; no clear D gene. Germline V lookup: CDR1 SGDLS, CDR2 YYNGEE. This CDR3 region has 14 residues. The V end was cut by 9 bases, the J end by 5 bases, with 18 bases between. The CDR3 here is CATSGLERHNEQFF. The DNA of the CDR3 is TGTGCCACCTCAGGCCTTGAGAGACACAATGAGCAGTTCTTC.

V is TRBV6-5 and J is TRBJ1-1; 8 bases map to TRBD1. The junction had 3 bases not matched to a gene; V was cut back by 5 bases and J by 4 bases. CDR1 MNHEY and CDR2 SVGAGI come from the germline V gene. This CDR3 is built from 13 residues. The CDR3 loop reads CASSVTGGTEAFF. DNA of the CDR3: TGTGCCAGCAGTGTCACAGGGGGCACTGAAGCTTTCTTT.

This clone occurred a few times. The chain links TRBV27 to TRBJ2-3; D might be TRBD2 (6 bases). There are 14 residues in the CDR3. Germline V gene lookup returns CDR1 MNHEY and CDR2 SMNVEV (reference sequence). V shed 4 bases and J shed 3 bases, with 11 bases lying between them. The CDR3 spells CASSSSGRTDTQYF. The CDR3, as DNA: TGTGCCAGCAGTTCCTCTGGGAGGACAGATACGCAGTATTTT.

This clone was seen only once. The V and J genes are TRBV6-4 and TRBJ2-5; 13 nucleotides match TRBD2. This CDR3 contains 17 residues. From germline, CDR1 is MRHNA and CDR2 SNTAGT. With V trimmed by 5 bases and J by 5 bases, 11 bases remained unmatched. The CDR3 nucleotides are TGTGCCAGCAGTTTACTAGCGGGAGGGGAAAGAGGGGAGACCCAGTACTTC. The encoded protein is CASSLLAGGERGETQYF.

V gene TRBV9 combines with J gene TRBJ2-1, with a tentative D call TRBD2 (5 bases). The CDR3 extends over 14 amino acids. The germline V gene has CDR1 SGDLS and CDR2 YYNGEE. Trimming left V 2 bases short and J 5 bases short, with 11 bases between. The DNA for the CDR3 is TGTGCCAGCAGCGTTGGCGGGCAAAACAATGAGCAGTTCTTC. It yields the protein CASSVGGQNNEQFF.

The chain combines TRBV6-1 with TRBJ2-1; 10 bases align to TRBD2. V shed 2 bases, J shed 7 bases, and the junction held 14 bases outside the gene matches. Germline V lookup: CDR1 MNHNS, CDR2 SASEGT. CDR3 length: 18 amino acids. The CDR3 DNA reads TGTGCCAGCAGTGAAAGGCCCATGTGGGGACTAGCGTGGAATGAGCAGTTCTTC. Residues: CASSERPMWGLAWNEQFF.

This clone was observed a single time. The CDR3 loop is CSVAPGGYGYTF. CDR3 bases: TGCAGCGTTGCCCCGGGGGGCTATGGCTACACCTTC. The chain combines TRBV29-1 with TRBJ1-2; D is perhaps TRBD1 (5 bases). CDR3 length: 12 residues. The V and J ends lost 4 bases and 4 bases respectively, with 10 bases between them. Germline V lookup: CDR1 SQVTM, CDR2 ANQGSEA.

The chain employs TRBV6-1 and TRBJ2-7; 8 bases align to TRBD2. V shed 7 bases, J shed 2 bases, and the junction held 7 bases outside the gene matches. Looked up from germline, CDR1 is MNHNS and CDR2 is SASEGT. The CDR3 loop spans 14 amino acids. CDR3 residues: CASTKTSVAYEQYF. In DNA form, the CDR3 reads TGTGCCAGCACTAAGACTAGCGTTGCCTACGAGCAGTACTTC.

As concerns this clone: Germline is not matched at one junction end, which may reflect a read error. The chain recombines TRBV27 with TRBJ2-1; 13 bases align to TRBD2. Germline lookup yields CDR1 MNHEY and CDR2 SMNVEV (reference sequence). CDR3 size: 17 residues. This chain's CDR3 is CASSSILAGGNYDEQFF. DNA for the CDR3: TGTGCCAGCAGTTCCATACTAGCGGGAGGGAACTACGATGAGCAGTTCTTC.

The rearrangement links TRBV5-4 to TRBJ2-1; TRBD2 matches at 9 bases. The V and J ends lost 4 bases and 8 bases, in that order; junction bases with no gene match: 10. The CDR3 runs to 15 residues. The germline V gene has CDR1 SGHNT and CDR2 YYREEE (reference sequence). This CDR3 is CASSSSGSRAYEQFF. Written as DNA, the CDR3 is TGTGCCAGCAGCAGTAGCGGGAGTCGAGCCTATGAGCAGTTCTTC.

The genes are TRBV28 and TRBJ1-5; TRBD1 aligns across 7 bases. J was trimmed by 2 bases and V by 4 bases; bases with no gene match: 5. The CDR3 is made up of 15 amino acids. In germline, CDR1 is MDHEN, CDR2 SYDVKM. The CDR3 DNA is TGTGCCAGCAGTTCTCAGCAGGGGGGCAATCAGCCCCAGCATTTT. Encoded protein: CASSSQQGGNQPQHF.

J is TRBJ2-5 and V is TRBV11-3; perhaps TRBD1 as D (6 bases). Germline V lookup: CDR1 SGHNT, CDR2 YENEEA. V lost 8 bases to trimming and J lost 2 bases, with 18 bases between them. The CDR3 is 15 residues long. This chain's CDR3 is CASSMQDSTQETQYF. The CDR3 nucleotides are TGTGCCAGCTCGATGCAGGACAGCACTCAAGAGACCCAGTACTTC.

This rearrangement joins TRBV27 to TRBJ2-7; 8 nucleotides match TRBD2. CDR1 is MNHEY, CDR2 SMNVEV, per germline (reference sequence). Trimming at V came to 1 base and at J to 6 bases, leaving 5 bases not matched to a gene. The CDR3 covers 14 residues. The CDR3, as DNA: TGTGCCAGCAGTTTATACGGGAGGGCTAGCGAGCAGTACTTC. Encoded protein: CASSLYGRASEQYF.